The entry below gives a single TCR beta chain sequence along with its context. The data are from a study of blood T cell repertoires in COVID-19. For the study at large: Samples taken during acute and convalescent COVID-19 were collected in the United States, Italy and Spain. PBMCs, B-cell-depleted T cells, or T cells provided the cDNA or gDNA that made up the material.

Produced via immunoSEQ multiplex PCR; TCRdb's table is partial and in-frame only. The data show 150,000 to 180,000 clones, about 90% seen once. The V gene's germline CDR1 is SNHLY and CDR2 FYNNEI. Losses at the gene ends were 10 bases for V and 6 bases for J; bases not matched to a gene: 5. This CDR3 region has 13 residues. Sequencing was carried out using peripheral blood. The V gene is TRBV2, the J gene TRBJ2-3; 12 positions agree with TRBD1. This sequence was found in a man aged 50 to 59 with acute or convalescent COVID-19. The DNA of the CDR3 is TGTGCCACCGGGACAGGGGGCTCGGATACGCAGTATTTT. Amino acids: CATGTGGSDTQYF.